The present entry profiles one TCR beta chain with its context. This sample was included in a study of T cells in Graves' hyperthyroidism and ophthalmopathy. TCR beta CDR3 regions were amplified from RNA. RT-PCR in the first round (using the HTBI primer set) targeted the TCR CDR3. TCRdb ran MiXCR on the multiplex PCR reads and lists one entry per CDR3 protein. The data hold 300,000 to 450,000 distinct CDR3 sequences, with roughly 25% observed a single time. Sequenced sample: blood. The sequence came from a man aged 45-60 years with Graves' hyperthyroidism.

The CDR3 here is CASSPAPDFDNEQFF. CDR3 bases: TGTGCCAGCTCCCCGGCCCCGGATTTCGACAATGAGCAGTTCTTC. V gene TRBV3-1 combines with J gene TRBJ2-1, with unresolved D. Germline V gene sequence: CDR1 LGHDT, CDR2 YNNKEL (reference sequence). V was pared by 8 bases and J by 5 bases, with 19 bases between. The CDR3 is 15 amino acids.